This T cell receptor beta chain derives from a study of T cells in localized non-small cell lung cancer. Study-wide results and limits: Measurement of T cell clonality placed uninvolved adjacent lung highest, above the level in tumor. A higher density of T cells in blood coincided with extended overall survival.

In the case of this clone: Its antigen is still unknown.

Here immunoSEQ multiplex PCR was the method, and the copy in TCRdb shows in-frame clones only, minus some. Of 20,000 to 30,000 clones listed, 75% to 90% are singletons. This CDR3 spans 16 amino acids. The germline CDR1 and CDR2 sequences are SEHNR and FQNEAQ (reference sequence). V trimming: 2 bases; J trimming: 4 bases; junction bases outside the gene matches: 7. This sequence originates from a female donor at least 60 years old with stage I lung adenocarcinoma. Sequenced here: peripheral blood, sampled before any cancer treatment. This sequence joins TRBV7-9 and TRBJ2-5; 10 nucleotides match TRBD2. CDR3: CASSLYLAGGRETQYF. In nucleotides, the CDR3 is TGTGCCAGCAGCTTATATTTAGCGGGAGGTCGAGAGACCCAGTACTTC.